The count of the clone carrying this T cell receptor beta chain is one. This record belongs to a study of T cell responses to AZD1222 COVID-19 vaccine. TCRdb's table, derived via immunoSEQ multiplex PCR, lists solely in-frame clones and lacks some. The sample gives some 130,000 clones, about nine tenths of which show up once; about 7% is in the top ten. This specimen consisted of peripheral blood, obtained on day 0 of AZD1222 vaccination. This TCR came from an adult in good health.

CDR3 DNA sequence: TGTGCCAGCAGCTTAGGTTCTGGGAGGGGCAATCAGCCCCAGCATTTT. This encodes CASSLGSGRGNQPQHF. The chain employs TRBV7-9 and TRBJ1-5; D is unresolved. V lost 1 base to trimming and J lost 2 bases, with 12 bases between them. The germline V gene has CDR1 SEHNR and CDR2 FQNEAQ (reference sequence). The CDR3 is 16 amino acids.